What follows are 14 T cell receptor beta chains derived from one specimen sequenced in a study of cytomegalovirus exposure and HLA in healthy donors. The PCR used 60 Vbeta and 13 Jbeta primers. Some clones are missing from TCRdb's copy, which holds only in-frame ones; the method was immunoSEQ multiplex PCR. The profile shows 95,000 to 100,000 clones, around 79% of them singletons. The sample taken for sequencing was PBMCs. The receptor set was obtained from a middle-aged woman in good health and CMV-seronegative.

This clone was detected only once. The chain employs TRBV6-5 and TRBJ1-1, with TRBD1 identical over 7 bases. The length of the CDR3 is 14 residues. The J segment lost 0 bases and the V segment lost 6 bases, leaving 4 bases of the junction unmatched. CDR1 and CDR2 from the germline V gene are MNHEY and SVGAGI. The CDR3 coding sequence is TGTGCCAGCAGCCACAGGGGAATGAACACTGAAGCTTTCTTT. Translating gives CASSHRGMNTEAFF.

This chain connects TRBV29-1 to TRBJ1-1; TRBD1 is a possible D gene (5 bases). V was clipped by 1 base and J by 4 bases, with 10 bases between them. CDR1 is SQVTM and CDR2 is ANQGSEA in the germline V gene. The CDR3 extends over 13 amino acids. The CDR3 bases are TGCAGCGTTGAAGGAGGCGGGGGCACTGAAGCTTTCTTT. Translated: CSVEGGGGTEAFF.

CDR3 amino acids: CASSLGGNTEAFF. For the CDR3, the DNA is TGTGCCAGCAGTTTGGGGGGAAACACTGAAGCTTTCTTT. The chain links TRBV27 to TRBJ1-1, with a tentative D call TRBD1 (5 bases). V gave up 3 bases and J gave up 2 bases, with 7 bases separating them. The CDR3 contains 13 residues. In germline, CDR1 is MNHEY, CDR2 SMNVEV (reference sequence).

The chain combines TRBV7-2 with TRBJ2-5; TRBD1 aligns across 9 bases. The end of the DNA fits TRBJ2-7 better, so the J call may be wrong. There are 14 residues in the CDR3. Germline V gives CDR1 SGHTA, CDR2 FQGNSA. CDR3 residues: CASSFGQGFYEQYF. The DNA of the CDR3 is TGTGCCAGCAGCTTCGGACAGGGGTTTTACGAGCAGTACTTC.

The chain has TRBV27 and TRBJ2-1, with 8 nucleotides matching TRBD2. CDR1 and CDR2 (germline): MNHEY, SMNVEV (reference sequence). With 4 bases clipped from V and 7 bases from J, the junction kept 9 bases outside the gene matches. The CDR3 is made up of 15 amino acids. The CDR3 DNA is TGTGCCAGCAGTTATGTTCTAGCGGGTATGAATGAGCAGTTCTTC. It translates to CASSYVLAGMNEQFF.

This sequence joins TRBV27 and TRBJ2-7; D is unclear. The CDR3 extends over 16 amino acids. The V and J ends lost 0 bases and 3 bases respectively, with 15 bases between them. The germline gives CDR1 MNHEY, CDR2 SMNVEV (reference sequence). CDR3 sequence reads: CASSLSVSAANYEQYF. The CDR3 DNA follows: TGTGCCAGCAGTTTATCCGTAAGCGCAGCGAACTACGAGCAGTACTTC.

This clone showed up just a few times. The rearrangement uses TRBV28 and TRBJ1-1; 7 bases match TRBD1. V trimming: 6 bases; J trimming: 0 bases; junction bases outside the gene matches: 4. CDR1 and CDR2 (germline): MDHEN, SYDVKM. CDR3 length: 14 residues. The CDR3: CASSDRALNTEAFF. CDR3 in DNA: TGTGCCAGCAGCGACAGGGCACTGAACACTGAAGCTTTCTTT.

The chain has TRBV11-2 and TRBJ1-4; D is uncertain. The V and J ends lost 1 base and 3 bases respectively, with 9 bases between them. This CDR3 contains 15 residues. In germline, CDR1 is SGHAT, CDR2 FQNNGV. CDR3 coding DNA: TGTGCCAGCAGCTTAGTAGGCGGGGCTAATGAAAAACTGTTTTTT. Amino acid sequence: CASSLVGGANEKLFF.

This clone was observed a few times. The rearrangement uses TRBV7-9 and TRBJ1-2, with D possibly TRBD1 on 6 matching bases. The germline CDR1 and CDR2 sequences are SEHNR and FQNEAQ (reference sequence). V was cut by 3 bases and J by 1 base, with 6 bases left in between. There are 13 residues in the CDR3. Here the CDR3 reads CASSLGHNYGYTF. The DNA for the CDR3 is TGTGCCAGCAGCTTGGGACATAACTATGGCTACACCTTC. The variable domain in full, with the rest retrieved from reference TRBV7-9 and TRBJ1-2, is DTGVSQNPRHKITKRGQNVTFRCDPISEHNRLYWYRQTLGQGPEFLTYFQNEAQLEKSRLLSDRFSAERPKGSFSTLEIQRTEQGDSAMYLCASSLGHNYGYTFGSGTRLTVV.

The chain joins TRBV19 to TRBJ1-6; D possibly corresponds to TRBD1 (6 bases). Trimming shortened V by 3 bases and J by 9 bases, and 18 bases separated the two germline ends. CDR1 is LNHDA and CDR2 is SQIVND in the germline V gene (reference sequence). The CDR3 has 16 amino acids. CDR3 amino acids: CASSIELNRESSPLHF. CDR3 coding DNA: TGTGCCAGTAGTATCGAATTAAACAGGGAGAGTTCACCCCTCCACTTT.

This clone came up a few times. The chain combines TRBV4-3 with TRBJ2-5; perhaps TRBD1 as D (5 bases). The V gene lost 1 base and the J gene lost 4 bases, with 10 bases spanning the gap. CDR3 length: 14 residues. Looked up from germline, CDR1 is LGHNA and CDR2 is YSLEER. The CDR3 DNA is TGCGCCAGCAGCCAAGTGATGGGGCGAGAGACCCAGTACTTC. Translated: CASSQVMGRETQYF.

As to this clone: Other DNA sequences from this sample encode an identical CDR3 as well. The chain is built from TRBV5-4 and TRBJ1-1; 10 bases align to TRBD1. V shed 4 bases, J shed 2 bases, and the junction held 8 bases outside the gene matches. Germline CDR1 is SGHNT and CDR2 is YYREEE (reference sequence). This CDR3 region has 16 residues. The CDR3, as DNA: TGTGCCAGCAGCGATCCGGGACAGGGGCTCAACACTGAAGCTTTCTTT. Translated, it gives CASSDPGQGLNTEAFF. Full variable domain (missing parts from reference TRBV5-4 and TRBJ1-1): ETGVTQSPTHLIKTRGQQVTLRCSSQSGHNTVSWYQQALGQGPQFIFQYYREEENGRGNFPPRFSGLQFPNYSSELNVNALELDDSALYLCASSDPGQGLNTEAFFGQGTRLTVV.

This clone was detected only a few times. Here the CDR3 reads CASSYSGIPYEQYF. CDR3 bases: TGTGCCAGCAGTTATAGCGGGATCCCCTACGAGCAGTACTTC. The chain has TRBV6-5 and TRBJ2-7, with 8 nucleotides matching TRBD2. This CDR3 is built from 14 residues. V lost 3 bases to trimming and J lost 2 bases; unmatched junction nucleotides: 3. The germline V gene has CDR1 MNHEY and CDR2 SVGAGI.

This clone was seen once. This chain joins TRBV7-8 and TRBJ2-5; 8 bases map to TRBD1. J was trimmed by 4 bases and V by 0 bases; bases with no gene match: 13. Germline loops: CDR1 SGHVS, CDR2 FQNEAQ. The CDR3 has 18 amino acids. The CDR3 loop is CASSLARTGGQVIETQYF. CDR3 sequence (DNA): TGTGCCAGCAGCTTAGCTCGAACAGGGGGTCAGGTAATAGAGACCCAGTACTTC.